The next 5 T cell receptor beta chains were all read from a single sample in a study of OX40 agonist ivuxolimab in advanced cancers. Libraries were prepared by immunoSEQ multiplex PCR; TCRdb keeps only in-frame clonotypes and omits some of them. The table lists tens of thousands of clones, 80% to 90% of them singletons, with less than 0.4% in the top ten. This specimen was CD4+ or CD8+ T cells sorted from blood, taken in a trial of the OX40 agonist ivuxolimab. These TCRs come from an adult with an advanced solid tumor such as melanoma, head and neck, liver or kidney cancer.

The chain recombines TRBV5-4 with TRBJ2-2; 8 nucleotides match TRBD1. The V gene end was trimmed by 4 bases and the J gene end by 1 base; junction bases not matched to a gene: 6. Germline assignment: CDR1 SGHNT and CDR2 YYREEE (reference sequence). The CDR3 extends over 16 amino acids. CDR3 residues: CASSPPGTGNTGELFF. CDR3 coding DNA: TGTGCCAGCAGCCCTCCTGGGACAGGGAACACCGGGGAGCTGTTTTTT.

J is TRBJ2-7 and V is TRBV7-9; tentative D call: TRBD2 (6 bases). The CDR3 has 15 residues. Germline V lookup: CDR1 SEHNR, CDR2 FQNEAQ (reference sequence). V was trimmed by 1 base and J by 3 bases, leaving 13 bases between them. The DNA for the CDR3 is TGTGCCAGCAGCTTAGTTCTAGCGTCAGGCTACGAGCAGTACTTC. Translated, it gives CASSLVLASGYEQYF.

For the CDR3, the DNA is TGTGCCAGCAGTTTACCCCCAGGACCCGCGTCGGGCACCGGGGAGCTGTTTTTT. It encodes CASSLPPGPASGTGELFF. V usage is TRBV28 and J usage is TRBJ2-2; D is unresolved. The CDR3 sequence is 18 residues long. The germline V gene encodes CDR1 MDHEN and CDR2 SYDVKM. Between the trimmed V and J ends, which lost 2 bases and 4 bases, there was a span of 20 bases.

The V gene is TRBV6-5, the J gene TRBJ1-5; D unresolved. Trimming removed 9 bases from V and 6 bases from J, with 21 bases in between. This CDR3 is 15 amino acids long. Germline assignment: CDR1 MNHEY and CDR2 SVGAGI. The CDR3 is CASRIGPAGSQPQHF. The CDR3 DNA follows: TGTGCCAGTCGGATTGGGCCGGCCGGGAGTCAGCCCCAGCATTTT.

This chain links TRBV2 with TRBJ1-1, with 12 nucleotides matching TRBD1. Germline lookup yields CDR1 SNHLY and CDR2 FYNNEI. Unmatched junction bases numbered 7, after V lost 7 bases and J lost 4 bases. This CDR3 is 15 amino acids long. The CDR3 loop is CASMGTGGYVTEAFF. The CDR3 DNA sequence: TGTGCCAGCATGGGGACAGGGGGCTATGTCACTGAAGCTTTCTTT.